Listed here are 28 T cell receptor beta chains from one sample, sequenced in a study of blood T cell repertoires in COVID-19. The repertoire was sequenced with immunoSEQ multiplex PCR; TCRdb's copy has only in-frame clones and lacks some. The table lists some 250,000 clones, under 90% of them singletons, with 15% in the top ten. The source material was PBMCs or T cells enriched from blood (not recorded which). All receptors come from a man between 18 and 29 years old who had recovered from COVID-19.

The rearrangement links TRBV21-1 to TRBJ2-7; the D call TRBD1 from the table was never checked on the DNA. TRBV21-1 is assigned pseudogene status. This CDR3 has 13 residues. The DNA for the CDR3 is TGTGCCAGCCCGGTAGGGGATTCCTACGAGCAGTACTTC. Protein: CASPVGDSYEQYF.

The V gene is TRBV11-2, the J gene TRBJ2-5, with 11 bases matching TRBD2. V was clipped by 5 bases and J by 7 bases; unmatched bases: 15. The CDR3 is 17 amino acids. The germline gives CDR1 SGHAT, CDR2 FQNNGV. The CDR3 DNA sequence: TGTGCCAGCAGCCCCCCCTGGGTAGCGGGGGGGCGCGGGACCCAGTACTTC. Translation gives CASSPPWVAGGRGTQYF.

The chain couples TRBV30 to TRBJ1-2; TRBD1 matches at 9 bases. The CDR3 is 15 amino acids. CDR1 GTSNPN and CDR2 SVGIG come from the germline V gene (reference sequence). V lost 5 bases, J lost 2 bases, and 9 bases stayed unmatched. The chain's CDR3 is CAWYRDRALNYGYTF. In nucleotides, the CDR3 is TGTGCCTGGTACCGGGACAGGGCCCTAAACTATGGCTACACCTTC.

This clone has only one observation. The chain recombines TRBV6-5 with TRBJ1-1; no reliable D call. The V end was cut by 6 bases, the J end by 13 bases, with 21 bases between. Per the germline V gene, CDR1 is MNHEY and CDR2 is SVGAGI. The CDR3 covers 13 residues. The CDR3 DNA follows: TGTGCCAGCAGCGAGGGTCCTGAGAGAGGAGTTTTCTTT. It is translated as CASSEGPERGVFF.

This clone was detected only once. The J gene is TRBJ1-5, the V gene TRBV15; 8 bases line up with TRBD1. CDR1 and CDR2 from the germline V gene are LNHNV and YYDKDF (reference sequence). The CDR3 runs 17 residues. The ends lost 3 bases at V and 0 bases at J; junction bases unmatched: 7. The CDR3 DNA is TGTGCCACCAGCAGGACCGGGACAGGTTATAGCAATCAGCCCCAGCATTTT. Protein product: CATSRTGTGYSNQPQHF.

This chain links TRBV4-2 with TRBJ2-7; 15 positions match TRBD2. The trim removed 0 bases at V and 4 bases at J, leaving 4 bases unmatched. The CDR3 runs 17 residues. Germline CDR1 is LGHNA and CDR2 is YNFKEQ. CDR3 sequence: CASSQDWGTSGRYEQYF. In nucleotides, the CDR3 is TGTGCCAGCAGCCAAGATTGGGGGACTAGCGGGAGGTACGAGCAGTACTTC.

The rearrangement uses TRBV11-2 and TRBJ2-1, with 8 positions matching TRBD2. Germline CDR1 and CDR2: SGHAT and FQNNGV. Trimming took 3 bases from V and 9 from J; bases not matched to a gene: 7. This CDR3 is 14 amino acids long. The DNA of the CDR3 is TGTGCCAGCAGCTTTTTACGGGGGGGCCGTGAGCAGTTCTTC. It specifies CASSFLRGGREQFF.

The CDR3 DNA follows: TGTGCCAGCAGAAGGAGGGAGGTGAACACTGAAGCTTTCTTT. Its translation is CASRRREVNTEAFF. The chain couples TRBV25-1 to TRBJ1-1; D unclear. The CDR3 has 14 amino acids. V was pared by 6 bases and J by 0 bases, with 11 bases between. The germline gives CDR1 MGHDK, CDR2 SYGVNS.

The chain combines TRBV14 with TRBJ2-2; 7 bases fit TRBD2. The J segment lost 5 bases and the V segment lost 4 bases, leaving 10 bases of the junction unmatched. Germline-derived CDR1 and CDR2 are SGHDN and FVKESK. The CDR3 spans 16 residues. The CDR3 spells CASSLGLAVLTGELFF. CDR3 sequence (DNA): TGTGCCAGCAGCCTAGGGCTAGCGGTTCTTACCGGGGAGCTGTTTTTT.

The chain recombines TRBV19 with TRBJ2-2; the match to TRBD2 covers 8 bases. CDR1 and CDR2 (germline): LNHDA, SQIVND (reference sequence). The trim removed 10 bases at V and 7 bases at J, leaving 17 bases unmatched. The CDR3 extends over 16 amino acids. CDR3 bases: TGTGCCACCAACCCTGGTCCGGGGGGGTCTGGCGGGGAGCTGTTTTTT. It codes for CATNPGPGGSGGELFF. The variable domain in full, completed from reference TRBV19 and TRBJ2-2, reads DGGITQSPKYLFRKEGQNVTLSCEQNLNHDAMYWYRQDPGQGLRLIYYSQIVNDFQKGDIAEGYSVSREKKESFPLTVTSAQKNPTAFYLCATNPGPGGSGGELFFGEGSRLTVL.

Here the CDR3 DNA reads TGTGCCAGCAGTTTCCGGGGGGGTGGCTACACCTTC. Its translation: CASSFRGGGYTF. J is TRBJ1-2 and V is TRBV12-3 or TRBV12-4, with D perhaps matching TRBD1 (5 bases). Trimming removed 3 bases at V and 7 bases at J, with 9 bases between. The CDR3 consists of 12 residues.

CDR3 DNA: TGTGCCAGCAGGGAGGGACTAGCGGGAGGTGTCTACGAGCAGTACTTC. Its protein is CASREGLAGGVYEQYF. This rearrangement joins TRBV2 to TRBJ2-7, with 15 bases matching TRBD2. The V segment lost 6 bases and the J segment 3 bases; nucleotides outside the gene matches: 6. CDR3 length: 16 amino acids. Per the germline V gene, CDR1 is SNHLY and CDR2 is FYNNEI.

The chain's CDR3 is CASSWSGGSSNQPQHF. In DNA, the CDR3 is TGTGCCAGCAGCTGGTCGGGCGGGTCAAGCAATCAGCCCCAGCATTTT. The rearrangement links TRBV5-6 to TRBJ1-5, with D unclear. Germline V gene lookup returns CDR1 SGHDT and CDR2 YYEEEE. The CDR3 consists of 16 residues. Trimming took off 3 bases at V and 1 base at J, with 14 bases between the two ends.

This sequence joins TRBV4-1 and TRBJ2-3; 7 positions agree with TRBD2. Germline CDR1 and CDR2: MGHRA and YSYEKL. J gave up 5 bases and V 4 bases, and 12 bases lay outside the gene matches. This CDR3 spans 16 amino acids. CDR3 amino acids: CASSPLVVGEGDTQYF. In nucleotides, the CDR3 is TGCGCCAGCAGCCCCCTCGTGGTAGGGGAGGGAGATACGCAGTATTTT.

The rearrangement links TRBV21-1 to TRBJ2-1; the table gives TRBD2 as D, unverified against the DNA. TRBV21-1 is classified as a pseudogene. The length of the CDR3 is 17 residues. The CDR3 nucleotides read TGTGCCCGTGGGGGGGGTCCCCTCTCAATCTCCTACAATGAGCAGTTCTTC. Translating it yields CARGGGPLSISYNEQFF.

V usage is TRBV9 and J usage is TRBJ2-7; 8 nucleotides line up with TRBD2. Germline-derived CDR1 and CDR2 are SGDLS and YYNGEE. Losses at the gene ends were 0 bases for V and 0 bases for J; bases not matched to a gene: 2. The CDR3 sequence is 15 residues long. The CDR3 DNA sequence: TGTGCCAGCAGCGTAGGAGCGGGAGACTCCTACGAGCAGTACTTC. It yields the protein CASSVGAGDSYEQYF.

The CDR3 loop is CATRGSVYEQYF. The DNA for the CDR3 is TGTGCCACCCGAGGTAGCGTCTACGAGCAGTACTTC. The V gene is TRBV3-1 (or the pseudogene TRBV3-2), the J gene TRBJ2-7, with D possibly being TRBD2 (5 bases). The V end was cut by 10 bases, the J end by 3 bases, with 13 bases between. Germline V gene sequence: CDR1 LGHDT, CDR2 YNNKEL (reference sequence). The length of the CDR3 is 12 residues.

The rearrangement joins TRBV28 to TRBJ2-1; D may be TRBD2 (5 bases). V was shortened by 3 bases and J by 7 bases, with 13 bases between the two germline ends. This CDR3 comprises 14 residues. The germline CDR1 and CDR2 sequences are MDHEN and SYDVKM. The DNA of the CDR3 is TGTGCCAGCAGTTTTGCCGGAGGCCGGAATGAGCAGTTCTTC. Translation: CASSFAGGRNEQFF.

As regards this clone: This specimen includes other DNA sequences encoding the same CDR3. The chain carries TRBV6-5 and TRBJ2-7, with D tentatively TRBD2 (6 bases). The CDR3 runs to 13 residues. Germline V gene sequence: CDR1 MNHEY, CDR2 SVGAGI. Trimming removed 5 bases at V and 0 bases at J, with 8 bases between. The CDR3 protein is CASSRGSSYEQYF. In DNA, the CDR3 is TGTGCCAGCAGTCGGGGGAGCTCCTACGAGCAGTACTTC.

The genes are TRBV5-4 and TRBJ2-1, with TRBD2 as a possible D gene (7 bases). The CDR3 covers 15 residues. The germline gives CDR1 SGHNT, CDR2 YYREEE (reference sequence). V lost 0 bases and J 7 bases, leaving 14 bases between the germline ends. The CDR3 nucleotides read TGTGCCAGCAGCTTGGGGTGGGGGGGCTCGAATGAGCAGTTCTTC. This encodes CASSLGWGGSNEQFF. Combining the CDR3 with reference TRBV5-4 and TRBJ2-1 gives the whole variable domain ETGVTQSPTHLIKTRGQQVTLRCSSQSGHNTVSWYQQALGQGPQFIFQYYREEENGRGNFPPRFSGLQFPNYSSELNVNALELDDSALYLCASSLGWGGSNEQFFGPGTRLTVL.

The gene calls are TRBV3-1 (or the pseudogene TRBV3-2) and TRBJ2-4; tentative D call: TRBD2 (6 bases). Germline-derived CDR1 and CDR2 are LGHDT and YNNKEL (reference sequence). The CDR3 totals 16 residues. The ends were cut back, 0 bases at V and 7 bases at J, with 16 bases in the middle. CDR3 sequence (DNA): TGTGCCAGCAGCCAAGATTTAGGAGGGGTCGGGAACATTCAGTACTTC. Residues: CASSQDLGGVGNIQYF.

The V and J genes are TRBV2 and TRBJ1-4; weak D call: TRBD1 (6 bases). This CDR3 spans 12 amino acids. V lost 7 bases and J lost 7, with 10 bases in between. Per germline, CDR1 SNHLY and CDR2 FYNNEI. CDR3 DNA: TGTGCCAGCACAGGGGCCGGTGAAAAACTGTTTTTT. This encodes CASTGAGEKLFF.

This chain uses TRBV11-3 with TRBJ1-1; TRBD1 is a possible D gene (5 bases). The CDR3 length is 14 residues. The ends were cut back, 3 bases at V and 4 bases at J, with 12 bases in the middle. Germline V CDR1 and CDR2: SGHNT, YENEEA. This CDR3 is CASSFSNQGTEAFF. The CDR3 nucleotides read TGTGCCAGCAGCTTTAGTAACCAGGGCACTGAAGCTTTCTTT.

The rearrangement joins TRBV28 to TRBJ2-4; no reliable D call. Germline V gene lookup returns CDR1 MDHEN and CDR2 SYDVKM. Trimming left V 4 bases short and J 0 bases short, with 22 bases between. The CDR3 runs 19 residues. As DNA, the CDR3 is TGTGCCAGCAGTTACCGAGATTGGGCAGGAAAGGTAGCCAAAAACATTCAGTACTTC. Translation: CASSYRDWAGKVAKNIQYF.

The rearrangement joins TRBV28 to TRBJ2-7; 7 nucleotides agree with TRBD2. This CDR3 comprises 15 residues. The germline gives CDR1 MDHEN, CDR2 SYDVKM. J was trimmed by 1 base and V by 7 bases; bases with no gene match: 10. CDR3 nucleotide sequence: TGTGCCAGCACTGAAAGCGGGACGTCGTCCTACGAGCAGTACTTC. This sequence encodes CASTESGTSSYEQYF.

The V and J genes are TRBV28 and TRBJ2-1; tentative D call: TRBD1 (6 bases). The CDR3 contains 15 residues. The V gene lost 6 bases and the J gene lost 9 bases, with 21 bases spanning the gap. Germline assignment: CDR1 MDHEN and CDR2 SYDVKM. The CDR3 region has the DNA TGTGCCAGCAGCCTGGGACAACGGCCGCGAGGTGAGCAGTTCTTC. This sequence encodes CASSLGQRPRGEQFF.

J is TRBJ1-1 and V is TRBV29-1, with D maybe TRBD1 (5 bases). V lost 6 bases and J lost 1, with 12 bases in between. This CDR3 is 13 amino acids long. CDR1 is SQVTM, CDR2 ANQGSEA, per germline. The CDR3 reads CSVPRTGNTEAFF. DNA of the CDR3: TGCAGCGTGCCTCGTACAGGGAACACTGAAGCTTTCTTT. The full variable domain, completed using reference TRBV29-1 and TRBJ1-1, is SAVISQKPSRDICQRGTSLTIQCQVDSQVTMMFWYRQQPGQSLTLIATANQGSEATYESGFVIDKFPISRPNLTFSTLTVSNMSPEDSSIYLCSVPRTGNTEAFFGQGTRLTVV.

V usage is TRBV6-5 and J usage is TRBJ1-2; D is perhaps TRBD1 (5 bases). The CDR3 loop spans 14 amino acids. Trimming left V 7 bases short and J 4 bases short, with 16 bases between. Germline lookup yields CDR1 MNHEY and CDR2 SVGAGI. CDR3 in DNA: TGTGCCAGCACCCTATTCGGGGGGAGCTATGGCTACACCTTC. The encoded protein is CASTLFGGSYGYTF.